This T cell receptor (beta chain) was retrieved from a study of T cell responses to AZD1222 COVID-19 vaccine. CDR1 and CDR2 (germline): LGHDT, YNNKEL (reference sequence). The CDR3 is 14 residues long. V lost 8 bases, J lost 8 bases, and 18 bases lay in between. On this clone itself: Its target is unknown.

Study-wide points: Donors were mostly white British, more females; clonal diversity possibly underestimated.

The method was immunoSEQ multiplex PCR; TCRdb's version includes in-frame clones alone and lacks a portion of them. The table lists 100,000 to 150,000 clones, about 90% of them singletons, with 5.4% in the top ten. The sequence derives from an adult in good health. The rearrangement links TRBV3-1 (or the pseudogene TRBV3-2) to TRBJ1-4; D ambiguous. Sequencing used peripheral blood, obtained on day 0 of AZD1222 vaccination. CDR3 coding DNA: TGTGCCAGCGCCGCCCGGGGAGGGAGCGAAAAACTGTTTTTT. This sequence encodes CASAARGGSEKLFF.